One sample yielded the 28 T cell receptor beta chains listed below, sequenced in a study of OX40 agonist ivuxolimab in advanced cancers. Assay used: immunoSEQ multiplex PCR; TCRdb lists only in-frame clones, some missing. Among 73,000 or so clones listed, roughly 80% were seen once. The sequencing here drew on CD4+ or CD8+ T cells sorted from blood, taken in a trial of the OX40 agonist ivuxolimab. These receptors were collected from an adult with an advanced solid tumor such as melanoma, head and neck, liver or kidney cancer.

In nucleotides, the CDR3 is TGTGCCAGCTCACGGGGGGGCTGGACAACTGGTTACAATGAGCAGTTCTTC. This gives the protein CASSRGGWTTGYNEQFF. V usage is TRBV18 and J usage is TRBJ2-1; D is possibly TRBD2 (7 bases). Germline CDR1 is KGHSH and CDR2 is LQKENI. CDR3 length: 17 amino acids. The ends were cut back, 4 bases at V and 4 bases at J, with 20 bases in the middle.

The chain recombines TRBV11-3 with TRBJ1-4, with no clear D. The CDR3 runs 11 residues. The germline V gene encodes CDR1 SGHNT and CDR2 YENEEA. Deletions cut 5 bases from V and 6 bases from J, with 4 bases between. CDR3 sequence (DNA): TGTGCCAGCAGCCCTCATGAAAAACTGTTTTTT. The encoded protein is CASSPHEKLFF.

The CDR3 sequence: CASSKARQGEEYGYTF. CDR3 nucleotide sequence: TGCGCCAGCAGCAAAGCTCGACAGGGGGAGGAGTATGGCTACACCTTC. This sequence joins TRBV5-1 and TRBJ1-2; 9 bases match TRBD1. This CDR3 is 16 amino acids long. CDR1 SGHRS and CDR2 YFSETQ come from the germline V gene. Germline trimming cut 4 bases from V and 5 bases from J; bases unmatched to any gene: 12.

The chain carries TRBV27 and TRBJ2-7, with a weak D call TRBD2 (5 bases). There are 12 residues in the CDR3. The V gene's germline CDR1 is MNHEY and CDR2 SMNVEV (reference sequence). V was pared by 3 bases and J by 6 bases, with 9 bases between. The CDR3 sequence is CASSLLAGEQYF. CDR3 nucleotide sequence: TGTGCCAGCAGTTTGCTAGCAGGCGAGCAGTACTTC.

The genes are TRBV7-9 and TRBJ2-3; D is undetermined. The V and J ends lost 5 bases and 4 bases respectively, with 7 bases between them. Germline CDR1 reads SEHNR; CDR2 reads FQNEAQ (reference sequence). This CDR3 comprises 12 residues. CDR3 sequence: CASSRMADTQYF. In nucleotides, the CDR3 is TGTGCCAGCAGCCGGATGGCAGATACGCAGTATTTT.

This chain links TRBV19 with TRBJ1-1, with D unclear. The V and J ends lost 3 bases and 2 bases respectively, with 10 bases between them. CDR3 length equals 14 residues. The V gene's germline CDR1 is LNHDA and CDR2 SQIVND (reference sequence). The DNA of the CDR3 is TGTGCCAGTAGTATTTATCTCGAAAACACTGAAGCTTTCTTT. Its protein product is CASSIYLENTEAFF.

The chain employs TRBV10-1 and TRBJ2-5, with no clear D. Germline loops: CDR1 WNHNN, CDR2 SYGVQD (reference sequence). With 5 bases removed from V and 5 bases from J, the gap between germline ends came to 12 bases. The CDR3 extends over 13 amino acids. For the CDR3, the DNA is TGCGCCAGCAGTCCCTCTGTATTGGAGACCCAGTACTTC. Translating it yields CASSPSVLETQYF.

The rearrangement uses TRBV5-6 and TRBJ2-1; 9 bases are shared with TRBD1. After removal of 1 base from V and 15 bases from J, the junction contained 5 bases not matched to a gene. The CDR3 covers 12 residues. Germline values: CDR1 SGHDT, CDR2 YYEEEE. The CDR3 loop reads CASSLSQGAWFF. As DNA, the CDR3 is TGTGCCAGCAGCTTGTCACAGGGGGCCTGGTTCTTC.

CDR3 sequence reads: CASSLGVAGEKGTQYF. As DNA, the CDR3 is TGTGCCAGCAGCCTTGGGGTAGCGGGAGAGAAGGGTACGCAGTATTTT. This rearrangement joins TRBV7-2 to TRBJ2-3; TRBD2 aligns across 9 bases. The CDR3 has 16 residues. V shed 5 bases and J 8 bases; nucleotides not matched to a gene: 14. Per the germline V gene, CDR1 is SGHTA and CDR2 is FQGNSA. Filled out from reference TRBV7-2 and TRBJ2-3, the complete variable domain reads GAGVSQSPSNKVTEKGKDVELRCDPISGHTALYWYRQSLGQGLEFLIYFQGNSAPDKSGLPSDRFSAERTGGSVSTLTIQRTQQEDSAVYLCASSLGVAGEKGTQYFGPGTRLTVL.

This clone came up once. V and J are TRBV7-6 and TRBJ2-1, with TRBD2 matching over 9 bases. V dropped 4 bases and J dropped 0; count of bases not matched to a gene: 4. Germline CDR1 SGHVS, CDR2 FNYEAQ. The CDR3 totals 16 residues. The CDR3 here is CASSSRAGGSYNEQFF. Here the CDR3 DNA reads TGTGCCAGCAGCTCCAGAGCGGGAGGCTCCTACAATGAGCAGTTCTTC. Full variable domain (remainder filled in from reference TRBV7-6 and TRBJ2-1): GAGVSQSPRYKVTKRGQDVALRCDPISGHVSLYWYRQALGQGPEFLTYFNYEAQQDKSGLPNDRFSAERPEGSISTLTIQRTEQRDSAMYRCASSSRAGGSYNEQFFGPGTRLTVL.

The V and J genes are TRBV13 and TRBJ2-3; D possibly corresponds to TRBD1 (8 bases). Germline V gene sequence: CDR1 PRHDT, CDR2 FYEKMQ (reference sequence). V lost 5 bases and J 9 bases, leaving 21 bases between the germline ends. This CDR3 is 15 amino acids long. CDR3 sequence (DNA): TGTGCCAGCAGCCCGGGGGGAGGTGACAGGGGAACGCAGTATTTT. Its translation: CASSPGGGDRGTQYF.

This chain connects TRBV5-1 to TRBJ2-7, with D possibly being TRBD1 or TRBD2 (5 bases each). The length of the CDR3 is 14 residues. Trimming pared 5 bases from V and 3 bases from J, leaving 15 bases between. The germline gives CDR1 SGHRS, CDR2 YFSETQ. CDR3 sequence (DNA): TGCGCCAGCAGATCCACACCAGGGAGCTACGAGCAGTACGTC. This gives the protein CASRSTPGSYEQYV.

For the CDR3, the DNA is TGTGCCAGCACCGGGACTAGCGGAAGATACACCGGGGAGCTGTTTTTT. Its translation is CASTGTSGRYTGELFF. The chain employs TRBV2 and TRBJ2-2; 11 bases align to TRBD2. The CDR3 runs to 16 residues. Germline CDR1 reads SNHLY; CDR2 reads FYNNEI. J was trimmed by 3 bases and V by 7 bases; bases with no gene match: 7.

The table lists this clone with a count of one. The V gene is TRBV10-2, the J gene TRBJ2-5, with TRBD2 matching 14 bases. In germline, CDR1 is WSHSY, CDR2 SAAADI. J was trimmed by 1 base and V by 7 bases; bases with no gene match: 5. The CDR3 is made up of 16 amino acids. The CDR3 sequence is CASTLGLAGGQETQYF. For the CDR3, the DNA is TGCGCCAGCACCCTCGGACTAGCGGGGGGCCAAGAGACCCAGTACTTC.

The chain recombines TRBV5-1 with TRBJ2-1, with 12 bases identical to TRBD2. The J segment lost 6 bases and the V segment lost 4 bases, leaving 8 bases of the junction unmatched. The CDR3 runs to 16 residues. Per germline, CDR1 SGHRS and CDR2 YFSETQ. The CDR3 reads CASSGSTSGRPNEQFF. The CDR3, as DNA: TGCGCCAGCAGCGGGAGTACTAGCGGGAGGCCCAATGAGCAGTTCTTC.

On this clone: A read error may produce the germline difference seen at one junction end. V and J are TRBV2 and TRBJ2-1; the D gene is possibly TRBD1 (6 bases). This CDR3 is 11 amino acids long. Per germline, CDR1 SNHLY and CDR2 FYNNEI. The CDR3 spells CVSQGYNEQFF. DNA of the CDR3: TGTGTCAGCCAGGGGTACAATGAGCAGTTCTTC.

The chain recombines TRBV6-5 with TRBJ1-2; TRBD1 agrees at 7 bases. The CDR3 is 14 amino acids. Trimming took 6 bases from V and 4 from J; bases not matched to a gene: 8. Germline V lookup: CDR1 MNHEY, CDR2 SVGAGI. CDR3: CASRREGQPYGYTF. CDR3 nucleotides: TGTGCCAGCAGACGGGAGGGACAGCCCTATGGCTACACCTTC.

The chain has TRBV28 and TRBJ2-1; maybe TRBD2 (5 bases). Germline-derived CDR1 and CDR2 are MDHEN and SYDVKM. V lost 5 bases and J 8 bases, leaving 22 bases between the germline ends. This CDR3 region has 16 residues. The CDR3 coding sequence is TGTGCCAGCAGTACTCGGTTGAGGGCCCTCTTGTATGAGCAGTTCTTC. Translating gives CASSTRLRALLYEQFF. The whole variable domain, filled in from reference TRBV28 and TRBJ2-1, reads DVKVTQSSRYLVKRTGEKVFLECVQDMDHENMFWYRQDPGLGLRLIYFSYDVKMKEKGDIPEGYSVSREKKERFSLILESASTNQTSMYLCASSTRLRALLYEQFFGPGTRLTVL.

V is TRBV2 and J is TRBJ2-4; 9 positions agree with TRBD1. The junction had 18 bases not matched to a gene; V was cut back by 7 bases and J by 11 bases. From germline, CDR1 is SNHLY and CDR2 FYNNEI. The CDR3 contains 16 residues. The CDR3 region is CASTTPRDRDRGVQYF. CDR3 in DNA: TGTGCCAGCACCACTCCCCGGGACAGGGACCGTGGGGTTCAGTACTTC.

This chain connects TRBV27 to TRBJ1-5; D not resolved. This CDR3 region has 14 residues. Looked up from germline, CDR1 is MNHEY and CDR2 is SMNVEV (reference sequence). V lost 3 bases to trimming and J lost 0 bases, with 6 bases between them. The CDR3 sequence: CASSLEYSNQPQHF. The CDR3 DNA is TGTGCCAGCAGTTTGGAGTATAGCAATCAGCCCCAGCATTTT.

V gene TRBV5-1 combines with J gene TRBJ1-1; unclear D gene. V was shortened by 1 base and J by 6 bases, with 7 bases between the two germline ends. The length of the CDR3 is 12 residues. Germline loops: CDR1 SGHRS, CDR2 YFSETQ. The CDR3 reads CASSLPGSEAFF. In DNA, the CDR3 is TGCGCCAGCAGCTTGCCTGGGTCTGAAGCTTTCTTT. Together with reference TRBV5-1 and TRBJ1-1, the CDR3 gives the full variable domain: KAGVTQTPRYLIKTRGQQVTLSCSPISGHRSVSWYQQTPGQGLQFLFEYFSETQRNKGNFPGRFSGRQFSNSRSEMNVSTLELGDSALYLCASSLPGSEAFFGQGTRLTVV.

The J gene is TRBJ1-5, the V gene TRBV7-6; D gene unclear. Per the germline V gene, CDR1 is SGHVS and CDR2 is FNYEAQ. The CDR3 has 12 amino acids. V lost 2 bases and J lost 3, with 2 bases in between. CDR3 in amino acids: CASSLYNQPQHF. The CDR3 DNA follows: TGTGCCAGCAGCTTATACAATCAGCCCCAGCATTTT.

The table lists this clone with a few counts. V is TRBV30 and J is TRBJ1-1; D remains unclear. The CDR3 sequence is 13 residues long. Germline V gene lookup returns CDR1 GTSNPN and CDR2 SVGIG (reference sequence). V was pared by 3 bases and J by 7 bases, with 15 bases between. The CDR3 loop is CAWSSDRTGEAFF. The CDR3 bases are TGTGCCTGGAGCTCAGACCGGACCGGTGAAGCTTTCTTT.

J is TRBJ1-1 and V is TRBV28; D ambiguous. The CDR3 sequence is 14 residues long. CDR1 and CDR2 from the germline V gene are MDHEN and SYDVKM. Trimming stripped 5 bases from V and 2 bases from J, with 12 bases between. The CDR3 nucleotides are TGTGCCAGCAGTGAGACCCGGGTTAACACTGAAGCTTTCTTT. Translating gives CASSETRVNTEAFF.

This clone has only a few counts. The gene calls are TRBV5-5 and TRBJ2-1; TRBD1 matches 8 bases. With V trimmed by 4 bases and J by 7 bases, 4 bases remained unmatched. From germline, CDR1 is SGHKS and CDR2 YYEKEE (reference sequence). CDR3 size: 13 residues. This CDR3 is CASSPDRGNEQFF. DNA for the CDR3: TGTGCCAGCAGCCCCGACAGGGGAAATGAGCAGTTCTTC. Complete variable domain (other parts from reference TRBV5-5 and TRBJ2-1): DAGVTQSPTHLIKTRGQQVTLRCSPISGHKSVSWYQQVLGQGPQFIFQYYEKEERGRGNFPDRFSARQFPNYSSELNVNALLLGDSALYLCASSPDRGNEQFFGPGTRLTVL.

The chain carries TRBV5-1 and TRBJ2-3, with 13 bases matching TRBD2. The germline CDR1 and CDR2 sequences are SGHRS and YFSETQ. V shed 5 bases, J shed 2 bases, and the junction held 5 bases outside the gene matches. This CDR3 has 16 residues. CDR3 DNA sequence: TGCGCCAGCAGGGGGACTAGCGGGGCCCACACAGATACGCAGTATTTT. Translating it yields CASRGTSGAHTDTQYF.

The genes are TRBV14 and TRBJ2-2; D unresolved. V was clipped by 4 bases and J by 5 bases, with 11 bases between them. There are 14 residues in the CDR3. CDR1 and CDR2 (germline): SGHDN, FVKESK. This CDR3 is CASSRSRNTGELFF. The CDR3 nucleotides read TGTGCCAGCAGCCGGTCCCGGAATACCGGGGAGCTGTTTTTT.

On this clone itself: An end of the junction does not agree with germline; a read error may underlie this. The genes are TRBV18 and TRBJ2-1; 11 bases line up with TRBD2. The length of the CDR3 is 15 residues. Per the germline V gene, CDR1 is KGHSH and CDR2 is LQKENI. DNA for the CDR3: TGTGCCAGCTCCCCACGGGCTAGCGGGGGGAATGAGCAGTTCTTC. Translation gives CASSPRASGGNEQFF.